This T cell receptor (beta chain) is drawn from a study of T cells in Graves' hyperthyroidism and ophthalmopathy. Study-wide background: Before any treatment, at initial diagnosis, peripheral blood was collected. Whole-study results and caveats: Prediction of ophthalmopathy progression came a median around 6.1 months pre-onset.

This clonotype was observed at least ten times. The antigen remains unidentified. Authors of the study amplified TCR beta CDR3 regions from RNA transcripts. The study used the HTBI primer set for a first-round RT-PCR of the TCR CDR3. MiXCR, run by TCRdb on the multiplex PCR reads, gives a single entry per CDR3 protein. The profile shows 200,000 to 250,000 distinct CDR3 sequences, about 15% of them singletons. The study excluded patients with uncontrolled infection, other autoimmune disease, pregnancy or lactation. The junction had 4 bases not matched to a gene; V was cut back by 6 bases and J by 4 bases. CDR1 MNHNS and CDR2 SASEGT come from the germline V gene. This CDR3 has 13 residues.

The receptor was derived from a woman between 18 and 30 years old with Graves' ophthalmopathy. The chain joins TRBV6-1 to TRBJ1-1; the match to TRBD1 covers 8 bases. The material sequenced was blood. The CDR3 coding sequence is TGTGCCAGCAGAATCGACAGGGGCACTGAAGCTTTCTTT. It is translated as CASRIDRGTEAFF.